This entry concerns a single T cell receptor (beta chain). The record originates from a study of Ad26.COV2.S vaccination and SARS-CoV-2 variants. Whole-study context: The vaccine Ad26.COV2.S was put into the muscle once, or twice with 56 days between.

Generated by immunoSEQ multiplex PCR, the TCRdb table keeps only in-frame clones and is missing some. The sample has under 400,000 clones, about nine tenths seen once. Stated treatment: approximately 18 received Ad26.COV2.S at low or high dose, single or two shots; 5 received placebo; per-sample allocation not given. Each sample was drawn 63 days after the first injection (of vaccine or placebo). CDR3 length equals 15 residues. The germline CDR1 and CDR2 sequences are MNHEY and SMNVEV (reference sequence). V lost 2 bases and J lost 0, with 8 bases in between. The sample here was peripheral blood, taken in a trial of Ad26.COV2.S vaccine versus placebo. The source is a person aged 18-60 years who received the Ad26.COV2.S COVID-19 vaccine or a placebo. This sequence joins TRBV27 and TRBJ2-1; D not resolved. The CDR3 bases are TGTGCCAGCAGTTTACTAGAGAGCTCCTACAATGAGCAGTTCTTC. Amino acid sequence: CASSLLESSYNEQFF.